This T cell receptor beta chain was sequenced during a study of CD8 T cells in Susac syndrome. RNA amounts of roughly 0.45 to 1 ug underwent reverse transcription with random hexamers. One entry per CDR3 protein results from TCRdb running MiXCR on the immunoSEQ multiplex PCR reads. Of around 69,000 distinct CDR3 sequences in the sample, under 95% were seen once. General study points: By the study's own acknowledgment, its TCR sequencing and HLA analysis included relatively few individuals.

Note on this clonotype: Antigen: not known.

CDR3 size: 13 residues. Germline CDR1 reads LNHNV; CDR2 reads YYDKDF (reference sequence). V lost 5 bases and J 3 bases, leaving 10 bases between the germline ends. The patients with Susac syndrome satisfied recently defined diagnostic criteria for either definite or probable disease. The authors negatively isolated CD8+ and CD4+ T cells and FACS-enriched TEMRA cells. The sequence came from a human donor with Susac syndrome. Material for sequencing was CD8+ T cells from PBMCs. The chain recombines TRBV15 with TRBJ2-5; a possible D gene is TRBD1 (7 bases). CDR3 region: CATSGGTEETQYF. Here the CDR3 DNA reads TGTGCCACCAGCGGGGGGACAGAAGAGACCCAGTACTTC.